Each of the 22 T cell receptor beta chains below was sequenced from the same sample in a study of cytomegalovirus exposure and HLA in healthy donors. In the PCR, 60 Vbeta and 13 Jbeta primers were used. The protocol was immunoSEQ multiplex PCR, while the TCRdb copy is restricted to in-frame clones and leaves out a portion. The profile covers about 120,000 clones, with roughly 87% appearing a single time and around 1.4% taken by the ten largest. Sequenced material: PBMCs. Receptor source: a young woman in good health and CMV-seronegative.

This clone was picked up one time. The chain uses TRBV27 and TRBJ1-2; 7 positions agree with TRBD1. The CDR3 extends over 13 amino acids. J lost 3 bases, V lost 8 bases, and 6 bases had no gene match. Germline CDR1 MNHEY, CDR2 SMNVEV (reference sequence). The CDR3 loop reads CASRQGFDYGYTF. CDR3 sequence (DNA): TGTGCCAGCCGACAGGGCTTTGACTATGGCTACACCTTC.

The CDR3 region is CASSLDPLGHYEQYF. CDR3 DNA sequence: TGTGCCAGCAGCTTAGATCCCCTTGGCCATTACGAGCAGTACTTC. The chain is built from TRBV11-3 and TRBJ2-7, with D unclear. This CDR3 comprises 15 residues. CDR1 and CDR2 from the germline V gene are SGHNT and YENEEA. Trimming cost V 0 bases and J 4 bases, with 13 bases left between them.

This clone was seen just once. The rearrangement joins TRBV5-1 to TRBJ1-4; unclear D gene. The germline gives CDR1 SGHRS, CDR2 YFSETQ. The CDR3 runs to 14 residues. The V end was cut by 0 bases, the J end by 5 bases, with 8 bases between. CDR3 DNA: TGCGCCAGCAGCTTGGCTGAGCGAAATGAAAAACTGTTTTTT. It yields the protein CASSLAERNEKLFF.

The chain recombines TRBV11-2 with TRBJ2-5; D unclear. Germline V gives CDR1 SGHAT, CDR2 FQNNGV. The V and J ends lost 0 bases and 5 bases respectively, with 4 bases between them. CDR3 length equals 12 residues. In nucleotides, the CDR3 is TGTGCCAGCAGCTTAGATTCGGAGACCCAGTACTTC. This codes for CASSLDSETQYF. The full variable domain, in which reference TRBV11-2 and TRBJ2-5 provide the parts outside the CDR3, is EAGVAQSPRYKIIEKRQSVAFWCNPISGHATLYWYQQILGQGPKLLIQFQNNGVVDDSQLPKDRFSAERLKGVDSTLKIQPAKLEDSAVYLCASSLDSETQYFGPGTRLLVL.

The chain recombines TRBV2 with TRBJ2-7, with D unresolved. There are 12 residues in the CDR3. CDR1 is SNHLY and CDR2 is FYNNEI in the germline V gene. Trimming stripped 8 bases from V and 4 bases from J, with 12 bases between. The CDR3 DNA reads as TGTGCCAGCTACTCTATCTTTTACGAGCAGTACTTC. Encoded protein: CASYSIFYEQYF.

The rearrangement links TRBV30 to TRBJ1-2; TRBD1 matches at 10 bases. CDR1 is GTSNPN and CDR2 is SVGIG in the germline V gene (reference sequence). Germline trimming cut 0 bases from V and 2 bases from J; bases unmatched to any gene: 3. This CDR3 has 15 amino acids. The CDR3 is CAWSVGTGVNYGYTF. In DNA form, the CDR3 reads TGTGCCTGGAGTGTCGGGACAGGGGTGAACTATGGCTACACCTTC.

The CDR3 loop reads CASSITGNTEAFF. CDR3 sequence (DNA): TGTGCCAGTAGTATCACAGGGAACACTGAAGCTTTCTTT. The chain couples TRBV19 to TRBJ1-1; D is perhaps TRBD1 (5 bases). The V end lost 3 bases, the J end lost 1 base, and 6 bases lay between the germline ends. Germline V gene sequence: CDR1 LNHDA, CDR2 SQIVND (reference sequence). The CDR3 length is 13 residues.

This CDR3 is CASSLDRTYGYTF. CDR3 nucleotide sequence: TGTGCCAGCTCACTCGACAGGACTTATGGCTACACCTTC. V gene TRBV18 combines with J gene TRBJ1-2; possible D gene TRBD1, 6 bases. The V end lost 4 bases, the J end lost 5 bases, and 11 bases lay between the germline ends. The CDR3 is 13 residues long. Germline V gene sequence: CDR1 KGHSH, CDR2 LQKENI.

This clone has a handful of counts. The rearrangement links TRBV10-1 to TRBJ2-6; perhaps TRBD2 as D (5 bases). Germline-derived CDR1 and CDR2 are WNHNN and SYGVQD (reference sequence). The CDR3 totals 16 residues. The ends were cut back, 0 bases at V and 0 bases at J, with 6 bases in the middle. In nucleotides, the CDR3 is TGCGCCAGCAGTGAGTCAGGAGGCTCTGGGGCCAACGTCCTGACTTTC. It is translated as CASSESGGSGANVLTF.

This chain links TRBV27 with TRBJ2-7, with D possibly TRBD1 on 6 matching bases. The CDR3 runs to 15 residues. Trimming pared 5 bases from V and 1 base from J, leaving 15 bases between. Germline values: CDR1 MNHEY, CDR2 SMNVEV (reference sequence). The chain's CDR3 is CASSTGWTGSYEQYF. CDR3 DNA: TGTGCCAGCAGTACAGGGTGGACGGGGTCCTACGAGCAGTACTTC.

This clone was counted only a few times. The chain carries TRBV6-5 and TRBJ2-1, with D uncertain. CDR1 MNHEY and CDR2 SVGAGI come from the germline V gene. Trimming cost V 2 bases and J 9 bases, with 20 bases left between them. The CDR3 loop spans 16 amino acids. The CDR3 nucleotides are TGTGCCAGCAGTTACACCTACGGTCCTACTTCCGGTGAGCAGTTCTTC. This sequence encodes CASSYTYGPTSGEQFF.

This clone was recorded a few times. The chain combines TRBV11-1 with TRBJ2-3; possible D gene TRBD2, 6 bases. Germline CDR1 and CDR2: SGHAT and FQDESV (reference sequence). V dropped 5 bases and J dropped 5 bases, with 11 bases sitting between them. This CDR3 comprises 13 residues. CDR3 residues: CASSVTRGDTQYF. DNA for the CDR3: TGTGCCAGCAGCGTGACTAGGGGAGATACGCAGTATTTT.

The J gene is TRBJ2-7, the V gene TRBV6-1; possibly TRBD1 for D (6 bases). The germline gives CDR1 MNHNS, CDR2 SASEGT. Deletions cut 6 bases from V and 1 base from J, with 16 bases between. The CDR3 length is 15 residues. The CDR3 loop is CASSRNREFSYEQYF. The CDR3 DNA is TGTGCCAGCAGCCGCAACAGGGAATTTTCCTACGAGCAGTACTTC.

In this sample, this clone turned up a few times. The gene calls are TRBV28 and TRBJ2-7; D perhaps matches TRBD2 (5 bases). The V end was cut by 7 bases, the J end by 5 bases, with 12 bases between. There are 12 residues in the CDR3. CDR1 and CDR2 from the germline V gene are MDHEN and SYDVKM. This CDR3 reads CASTSPGDEQYF. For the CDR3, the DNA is TGTGCCAGCACCTCACCCGGGGACGAGCAGTACTTC.

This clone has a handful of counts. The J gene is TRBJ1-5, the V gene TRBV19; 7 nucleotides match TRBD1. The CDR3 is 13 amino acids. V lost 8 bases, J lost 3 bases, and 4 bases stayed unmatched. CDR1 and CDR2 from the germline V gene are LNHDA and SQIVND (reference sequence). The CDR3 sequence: CASGQANNQPQHF. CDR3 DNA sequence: TGTGCCAGTGGACAGGCTAACAATCAGCCCCAGCATTTT.

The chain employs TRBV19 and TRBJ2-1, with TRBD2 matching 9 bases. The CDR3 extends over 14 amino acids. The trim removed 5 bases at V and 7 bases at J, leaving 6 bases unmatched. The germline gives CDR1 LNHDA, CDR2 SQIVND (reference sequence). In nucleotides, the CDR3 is TGTGCCAGTAGTCCCCCGCGGGGGGGAAATGAGCAGTTCTTC. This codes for CASSPPRGGNEQFF. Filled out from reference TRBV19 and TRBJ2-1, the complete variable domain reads DGGITQSPKYLFRKEGQNVTLSCEQNLNHDAMYWYRQDPGQGLRLIYYSQIVNDFQKGDIAEGYSVSREKKESFPLTVTSAQKNPTAFYLCASSPPRGGNEQFFGPGTRLTVL.

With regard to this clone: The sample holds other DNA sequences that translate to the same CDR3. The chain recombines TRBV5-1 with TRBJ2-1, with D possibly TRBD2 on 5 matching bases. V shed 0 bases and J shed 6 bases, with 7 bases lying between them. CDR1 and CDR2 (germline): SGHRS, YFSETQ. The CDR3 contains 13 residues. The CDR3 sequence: CASSLGGLNEQFF. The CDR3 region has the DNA TGCGCCAGCAGCTTGGGCGGGCTCAATGAGCAGTTCTTC.

CDR3 amino acids: CASSGSSTGFTEAFF. CDR3 DNA: TGTGCCAGCAGCGGCAGCAGCACAGGGTTCACTGAAGCTTTCTTT. The gene calls are TRBV9 and TRBJ1-1, with D possibly TRBD1 on 6 matching bases. Trimming removed 3 bases at V and 4 bases at J, with 16 bases between. CDR1 and CDR2 (germline): SGDLS, YYNGEE. This CDR3 is built from 15 residues.

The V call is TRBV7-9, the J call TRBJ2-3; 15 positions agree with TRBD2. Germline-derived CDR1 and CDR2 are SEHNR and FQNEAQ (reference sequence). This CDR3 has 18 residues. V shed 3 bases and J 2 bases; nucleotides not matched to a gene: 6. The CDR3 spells CASSFGLAGGRHTDTQYF. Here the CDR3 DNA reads TGTGCCAGCAGCTTTGGACTAGCGGGGGGGAGGCACACAGATACGCAGTATTTT.

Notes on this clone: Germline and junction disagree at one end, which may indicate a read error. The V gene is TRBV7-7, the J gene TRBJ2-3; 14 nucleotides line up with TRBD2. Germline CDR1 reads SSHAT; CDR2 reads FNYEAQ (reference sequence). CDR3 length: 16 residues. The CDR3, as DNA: TGTGCTAGCAGCTTAGGGACTAGCGGGGGAACAGATACGCAGTATTTT. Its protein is CASSLGTSGGTDTQYF.

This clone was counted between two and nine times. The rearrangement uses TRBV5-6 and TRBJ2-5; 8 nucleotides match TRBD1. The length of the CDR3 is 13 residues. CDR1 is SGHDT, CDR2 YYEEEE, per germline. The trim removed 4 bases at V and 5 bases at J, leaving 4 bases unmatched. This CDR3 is CASSIRGPETQYF. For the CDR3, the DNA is TGTGCCAGCAGCATCAGGGGGCCGGAGACCCAGTACTTC.

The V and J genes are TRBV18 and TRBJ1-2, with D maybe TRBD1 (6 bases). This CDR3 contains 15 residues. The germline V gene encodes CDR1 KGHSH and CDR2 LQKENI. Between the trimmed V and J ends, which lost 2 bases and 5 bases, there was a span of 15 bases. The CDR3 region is CASSPGTSIKYGYTF. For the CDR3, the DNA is TGTGCCAGCTCACCAGGGACAAGTATTAAGTATGGCTACACCTTC.